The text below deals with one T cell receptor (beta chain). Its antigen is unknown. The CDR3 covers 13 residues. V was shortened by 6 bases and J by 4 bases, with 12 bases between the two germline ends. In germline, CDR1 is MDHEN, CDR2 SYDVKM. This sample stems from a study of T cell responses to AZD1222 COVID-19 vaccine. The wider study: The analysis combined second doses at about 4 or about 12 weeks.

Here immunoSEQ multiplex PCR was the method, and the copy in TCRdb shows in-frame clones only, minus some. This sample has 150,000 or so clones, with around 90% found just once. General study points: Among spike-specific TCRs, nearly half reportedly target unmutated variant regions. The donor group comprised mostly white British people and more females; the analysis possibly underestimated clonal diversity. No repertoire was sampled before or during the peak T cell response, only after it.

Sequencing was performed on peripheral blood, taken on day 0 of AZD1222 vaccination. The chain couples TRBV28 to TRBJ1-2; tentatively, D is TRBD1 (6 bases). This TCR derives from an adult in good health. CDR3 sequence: CASSVGGSYGYTF. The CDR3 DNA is TGTGCCAGCAGCGTCGGGGGCAGCTATGGCTACACCTTC.